The 22 T cell receptor beta chains listed next were all sequenced from one sample in a study of human T cells and chemical hapten exposure. Time point reported: patch test 1, 2 weeks after DPC sensitization. Treatment indicated: therapeutic diphenylcyclopropenone sensitization with weekly scalp DPC. TCRdb re-derived calls from the RACE reads in MiXCR, one entry per CDR3 protein. The sample has about 110,000 distinct CDR3 sequences; 9.5% to 11% are singletons. The input for sequencing was whole blood, taken in connection with sensitization to the hapten diphenylcyclopropenone (DPC). The receptors come from a woman aged 40 to 50 with alopecia areata. Some clones in this sample may be carry-over from other donors' samples.

This clonotype occurred many times. The chain recombines TRBV29-1 with TRBJ2-7, with D maybe TRBD1 (5 bases). This CDR3 comprises 12 residues. Germline values: CDR1 SQVTM, CDR2 ANQGSEA. The ends were cut back, 6 bases at V and 0 bases at J, with 9 bases in the middle. The CDR3 DNA sequence: TGCAGCGTAGAGACAGACTCCTACGAGCAGTACTTC. Its protein product is CSVETDSYEQYF.

This clonotype was seen more than once but under ten times. J is TRBJ1-2 and V is TRBV3-1; maybe TRBD1 (6 bases). Between the trimmed V and J ends, which lost 3 bases and 0 bases, there was a span of 8 bases. The CDR3 has 14 amino acids. Per the germline V gene, CDR1 is LGHDT and CDR2 is YNNKEL (reference sequence). CDR3 DNA: TGTGCCAGCAGCCATCGGGACACTAACTATGGCTACACCTTC. Protein sequence: CASSHRDTNYGYTF. The full variable domain, in which reference TRBV3-1 and TRBJ1-2 provide the parts outside the CDR3, is DTAVSQTPKYLVTQMGNDKSIKCEQNLGHDTMYWYKQDSKKFLKIMFSYNNKELIINETVPNRFSPKSPDKAHLNLHINSLELGDSAVYFCASSHRDTNYGYTFGSGTRLTVV.

The CDR3 DNA sequence: TGTGCCAGCAGGGGGACAGGCGGTAGTATAGGCTACACTGAAGCTTTCTTT. Its translation: CASRGTGGSIGYTEAFF. The chain combines TRBV6-5 with TRBJ1-1, with 8 bases fitting TRBD1. Germline V gives CDR1 MNHEY, CDR2 SVGAGI. CDR3 length: 17 residues. V dropped 6 bases and J dropped 3; count of bases not matched to a gene: 15.

Ten or more counts support this clonotype. The chain couples TRBV5-4 to TRBJ2-3, with D maybe TRBD1 (6 bases). V lost 4 bases and J lost 4, with 13 bases in between. Germline V CDR1 and CDR2: SGHNT, YYREEE (reference sequence). CDR3 length: 14 residues. CDR3 nucleotides: TGTGCCAGCAGCCGCTCCCAGGGGCCAGATACGCAGTATTTT. It codes for CASSRSQGPDTQYF.

This chain connects TRBV7-2 to TRBJ1-5, with 8 bases lining up with TRBD1. CDR1 and CDR2 from the germline V gene are SGHTA and FQGNSA. The CDR3 is made up of 13 amino acids. V was clipped by 5 bases and J by 6 bases; unmatched bases: 3. The CDR3 region has the DNA TGTGCCAGCAGCCCTGGACAGGGTCAGCCCCAGCATTTT. Amino acids: CASSPGQGQPQHF. The complete variable domain, with remaining parts taken from reference TRBV7-2 and TRBJ1-5, reads GAGVSQSPSNKVTEKGKDVELRCDPISGHTALYWYRQSLGQGLEFLIYFQGNSAPDKSGLPSDRFSAERTGGSVSTLTIQRTQQEDSAVYLCASSPGQGQPQHFGDGTRLSIL.

This chain uses TRBV29-1 with TRBJ2-3; TRBD1 matches at 7 bases. The V gene end was trimmed by 7 bases and the J gene end by 5 bases; junction bases not matched to a gene: 9. The length of the CDR3 is 13 residues. Germline CDR1 and CDR2: SQVTM and ANQGSEA. CDR3 DNA sequence: TGCAGCGCCCGACAGGGTGTCTTAGATACGCAGTATTTT. It specifies CSARQGVLDTQYF.

The chain recombines TRBV12-3 or TRBV12-4 with TRBJ1-3, with D tentatively TRBD1 (5 bases). The CDR3 is made up of 15 amino acids. V lost 5 bases, J lost 5 bases, and 16 bases lay in between. The CDR3 loop reads CASSPHGGGRNTIYF. In DNA form, the CDR3 reads TGTGCCAGCAGTCCTCATGGGGGAGGTCGAAACACCATATATTTT.

There are a few counts of this clonotype. The chain couples TRBV28 to TRBJ1-5; a weak D match, TRBD1 (6 bases). Trimming cost V 5 bases and J 7 bases, with 21 bases left between them. This CDR3 is 16 amino acids long. From germline, CDR1 is MDHEN and CDR2 SYDVKM. The CDR3 region has the DNA TGTGCCAGCAGTATGGCAGGGGCCGGGGGGTGGCAGCCCCAGCATTTT. Translating gives CASSMAGAGGWQPQHF.

This clonotype was seen at least ten times. The chain employs TRBV5-4 and TRBJ2-1; possible D gene TRBD2, 7 bases. Germline lookup yields CDR1 SGHNT and CDR2 YYREEE (reference sequence). The ends were cut back, 4 bases at V and 3 bases at J, with 20 bases in the middle. The CDR3 has 17 residues. The CDR3 reads CASSRDRGGAIYNEQFF. The CDR3 DNA is TGTGCCAGCAGCCGCGACCGCGGGGGCGCAATCTACAATGAGCAGTTCTTC.

The sample holds a few counts of this clonotype. The gene calls are TRBV10-3 and TRBJ1-2; D remains unclear. Germline assignment: CDR1 ENHRY and CDR2 SYGVKD. CDR3 length: 12 amino acids. V was shortened by 0 bases and J by 8 bases, with 7 bases between the two germline ends. The CDR3 sequence: CAISESFGGYTF. CDR3 coding DNA: TGTGCCATCAGTGAGTCTTTCGGCGGCTACACCTTC.

This clonotype showed up just a few times. The chain carries TRBV29-1 and TRBJ2-1; D not certain. The CDR3 runs to 13 residues. Germline V gives CDR1 SQVTM, CDR2 ANQGSEA. Trimming cost V 2 bases and J 3 bases, with 8 bases left between them. This CDR3 reads CSVEWARYNEQFF. The CDR3 DNA sequence: TGCAGCGTTGAATGGGCTCGCTACAATGAGCAGTTCTTC.

The chain combines TRBV12-5 with TRBJ1-2; 9 bases align to TRBD1. CDR3 size: 14 residues. From germline, CDR1 is LGHNT and CDR2 FRNRAP. V lost 5 bases and J lost 4; bases outside the gene matches: 5. This chain's CDR3 is CASGPPGQGYGYTF. Here the CDR3 DNA reads TGTGCTAGTGGTCCCCCGGGACAGGGCTATGGCTACACCTTC.

This clonotype was found many times. This chain joins TRBV10-2 and TRBJ2-3, with 11 bases matching TRBD2. The CDR3 is made up of 14 amino acids. Per the germline V gene, CDR1 is WSHSY and CDR2 is SAAADI. V dropped 7 bases and J dropped 5; count of bases not matched to a gene: 5. CDR3 residues: CASTPGTSGDTQYF. The CDR3 DNA sequence: TGCGCCAGCACTCCCGGGACTAGCGGAGATACGCAGTATTTT.

As regards this clonotype: Mismatch with germline at one junction end may stem from a read error. V gene TRBV7-2 combines with J gene TRBJ1-1, with TRBD1 as a possible D gene (6 bases). This CDR3 contains 14 residues. Germline lookup yields CDR1 SGHTA and CDR2 FQGNSA. CDR3 nucleotide sequence: TGTGCCAACAGCGAGGCGGGGGCTCGGACTGAAGCTTTCTTT. It yields the protein CANSEAGARTEAFF.

This clonotype was observed a handful of times. J is TRBJ1-1 and V is TRBV6-5, with unresolved D. The CDR3 has 14 residues. CDR1 is MNHEY and CDR2 is SVGAGI in the germline V gene. Between the trimmed V and J ends, which lost 6 bases and 4 bases, there was a span of 15 bases. The CDR3 region has the DNA TGTGCCAGCAGGGGGTTCCAGGTTGGCACTGAAGCTTTCTTT. As protein: CASRGFQVGTEAFF.

This clonotype has more than one count but fewer than ten. The rearrangement uses TRBV24-1 and TRBJ1-5, with D possibly TRBD1 on 5 matching bases. The V gene lost 8 bases and the J gene lost 7 bases, with 14 bases spanning the gap. The CDR3 loop spans 13 amino acids. Germline CDR1 and CDR2: KGHDR and SFDVKD. CDR3 DNA sequence: TGTGCCACCACTCGACGGGGGGACCAGCCCCAGCATTTT. It yields the protein CATTRRGDQPQHF.

This clonotype was seen repeatedly, ten times or more. The chain carries TRBV7-3 and TRBJ2-2; D not certain. This CDR3 spans 13 amino acids. Germline CDR1 is SGHTA and CDR2 is FQGTGA. Trimming stripped 5 bases from V and 6 bases from J, with 10 bases between. In DNA form, the CDR3 reads TGTGCCAGCAGCGCCGGGTATTCCGGGGAGCTGTTTTTT. This encodes CASSAGYSGELFF.

This clonotype was counted only a few times. V and J are TRBV28 and TRBJ2-7; D tentatively fits TRBD1 or TRBD2 (5 bases each). CDR1 MDHEN and CDR2 SYDVKM come from the germline V gene. Trimming removed 7 bases from V and 4 bases from J, with 14 bases in between. The CDR3 totals 13 residues. Here the CDR3 DNA reads TGTGCCAGCAACAAGCCGAGGGGATACGAGCAGTACTTC. It codes for CASNKPRGYEQYF.

This clonotype was observed a handful of times. This chain links TRBV27 with TRBJ2-7; 9 nucleotides agree with TRBD1. The CDR3 runs 16 residues. J gave up 4 bases and V 5 bases, and 12 bases lay outside the gene matches. Germline V gives CDR1 MNHEY, CDR2 SMNVEV (reference sequence). The CDR3 is CASSQGWATGGYEQYF. The CDR3 DNA follows: TGTGCCAGCAGTCAGGGCTGGGCGACAGGGGGTTACGAGCAGTACTTC.

This clonotype was detected ten times or more. The chain couples TRBV6-6 to TRBJ1-3, with a weak D call TRBD1 (5 bases). Trimming pared 4 bases from V and 0 bases from J, leaving 22 bases between. This CDR3 has 19 amino acids. Germline values: CDR1 MNHNY, CDR2 SVGAGI (reference sequence). CDR3 amino acids: CASSFFSGGGSPSGNTIYF. CDR3 coding DNA: TGTGCCAGCAGTTTCTTCTCGGGGGGAGGGAGCCCCTCTGGAAACACCATATATTTT.

This clonotype was detected ten times or more. Written as DNA, the CDR3 is TGCAGTGCTGGAACAGGGTTGAACACTGAAGCTTTCTTT. Encoded protein: CSAGTGLNTEAFF. The chain employs TRBV20-1 and TRBJ1-1, with a tentative D call TRBD1 (6 bases). This CDR3 has 13 residues. CDR1 and CDR2 from the germline V gene are DFQATT and SNEGSKA (reference sequence). Trimming took 5 bases from V and 0 from J, leaving 10 bases between them.

On this clonotype: Possible read error: a much larger clone is one base away. The V and J genes are TRBV20-1 and TRBJ2-3; D gene uncertain. Trimming took off 8 bases at V and 3 bases at J, with 9 bases between the two ends. Germline CDR1 reads DFQATT; CDR2 reads SNEGSKA (reference sequence). The CDR3 totals 11 residues. DNA for the CDR3: TGCAGTCTACGGTGGACAGATACGCAGTATTTT. Its protein product is CSLRWTDTQYF.